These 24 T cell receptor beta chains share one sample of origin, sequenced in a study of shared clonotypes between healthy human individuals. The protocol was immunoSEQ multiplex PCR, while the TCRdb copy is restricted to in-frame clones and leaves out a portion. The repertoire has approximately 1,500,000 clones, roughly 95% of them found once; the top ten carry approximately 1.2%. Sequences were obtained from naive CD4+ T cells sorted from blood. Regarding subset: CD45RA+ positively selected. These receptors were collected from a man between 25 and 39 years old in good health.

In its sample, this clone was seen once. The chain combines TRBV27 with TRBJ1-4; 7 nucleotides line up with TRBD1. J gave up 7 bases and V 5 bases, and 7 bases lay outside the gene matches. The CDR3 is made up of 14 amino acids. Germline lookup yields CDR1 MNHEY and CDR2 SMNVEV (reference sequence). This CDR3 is CASSARQGGEKLFF. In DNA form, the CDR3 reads TGTGCCAGCAGTGCCAGACAGGGCGGTGAAAAACTGTTTTTT.

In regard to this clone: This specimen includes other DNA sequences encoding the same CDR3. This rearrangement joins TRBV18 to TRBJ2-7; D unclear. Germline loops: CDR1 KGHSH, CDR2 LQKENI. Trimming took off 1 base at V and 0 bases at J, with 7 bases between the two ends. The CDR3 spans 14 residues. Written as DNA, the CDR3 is TGTGCCAGCTCACCACTGGACGGCTCCTACGAGCAGTACTTC. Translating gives CASSPLDGSYEQYF.

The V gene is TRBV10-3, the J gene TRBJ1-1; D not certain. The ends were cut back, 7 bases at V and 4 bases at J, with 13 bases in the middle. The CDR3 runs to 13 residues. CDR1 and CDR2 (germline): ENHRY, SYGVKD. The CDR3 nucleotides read TGTGCCATCAACGGGTTACCTGGCACTGAAGCTTTCTTT. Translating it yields CAINGLPGTEAFF.

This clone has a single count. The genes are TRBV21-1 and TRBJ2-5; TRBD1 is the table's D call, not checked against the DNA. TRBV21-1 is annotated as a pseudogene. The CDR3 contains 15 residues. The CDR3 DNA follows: TGTGCCAGCACCTTCGCGACAGGAGGTGTGGAGACCCAGTACTTC. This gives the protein CASTFATGGVETQYF.

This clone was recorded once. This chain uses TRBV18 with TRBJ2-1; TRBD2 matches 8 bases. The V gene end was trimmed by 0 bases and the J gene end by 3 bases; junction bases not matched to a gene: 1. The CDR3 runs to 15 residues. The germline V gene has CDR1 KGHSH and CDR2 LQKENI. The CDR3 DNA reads TGTGCCAGCTCACCACCTAGCGGGATCTACAATGAGCAGTTCTTC. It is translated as CASSPPSGIYNEQFF.

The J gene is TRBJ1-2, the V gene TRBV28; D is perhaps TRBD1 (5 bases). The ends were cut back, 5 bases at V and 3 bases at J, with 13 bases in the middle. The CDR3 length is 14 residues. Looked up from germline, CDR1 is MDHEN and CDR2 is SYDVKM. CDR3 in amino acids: CASSMRGLDYGYTF. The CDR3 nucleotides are TGTGCCAGCAGTATGAGGGGCCTGGACTATGGCTACACCTTC.

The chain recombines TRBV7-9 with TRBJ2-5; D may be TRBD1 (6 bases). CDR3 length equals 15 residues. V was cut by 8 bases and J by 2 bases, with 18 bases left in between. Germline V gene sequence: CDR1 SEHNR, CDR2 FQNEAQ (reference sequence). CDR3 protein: CASRITGSRQETQYF. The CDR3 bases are TGTGCCAGCCGAATAACAGGGAGCCGGCAAGAGACCCAGTACTTC.

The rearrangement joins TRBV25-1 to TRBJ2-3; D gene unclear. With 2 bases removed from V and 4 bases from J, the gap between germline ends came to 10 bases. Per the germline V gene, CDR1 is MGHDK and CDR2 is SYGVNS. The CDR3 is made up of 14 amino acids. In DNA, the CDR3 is TGTGCCAGCAGTGAAATAAGAAGGGCAGATACGCAGTATTTT. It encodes CASSEIRRADTQYF. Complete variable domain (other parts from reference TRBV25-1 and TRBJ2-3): EADIYQTPRYLVIGTGKKITLECSQTMGHDKMYWYQQDPGMELHLIHYSYGVNSTEKGDLSSESTVSRIRTEHFPLTLESARPSHTSQYLCASSEIRRADTQYFGPGTRLTVL.

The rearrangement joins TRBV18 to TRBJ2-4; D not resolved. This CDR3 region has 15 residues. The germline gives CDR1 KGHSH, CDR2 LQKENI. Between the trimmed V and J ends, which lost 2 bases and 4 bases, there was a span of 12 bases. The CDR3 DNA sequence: TGTGCCAGCTCACCATTAGTAGGAACTAAAAACATTCAGTACTTC. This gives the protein CASSPLVGTKNIQYF. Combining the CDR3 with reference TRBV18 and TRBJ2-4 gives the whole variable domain NAGVMQNPRHLVRRRGQEARLRCSPMKGHSHVYWYRQLPEEGLKFMVYLQKENIIDESGMPKERFSAEFPKEGPSILRIQQVVRGDSAAYFCASSPLVGTKNIQYFGAGTRLSVL.

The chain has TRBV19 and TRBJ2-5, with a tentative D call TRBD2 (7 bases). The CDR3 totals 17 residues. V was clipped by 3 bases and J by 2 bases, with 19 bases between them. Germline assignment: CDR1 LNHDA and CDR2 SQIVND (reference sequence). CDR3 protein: CASSILGGLRPQETQYF. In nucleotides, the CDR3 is TGTGCCAGTAGTATTCTGGGGGGGCTGCGGCCTCAAGAGACCCAGTACTTC.

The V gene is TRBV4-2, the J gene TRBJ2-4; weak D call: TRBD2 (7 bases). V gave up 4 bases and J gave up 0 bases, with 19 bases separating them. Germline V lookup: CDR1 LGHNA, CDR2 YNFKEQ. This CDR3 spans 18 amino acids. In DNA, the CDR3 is TGTGCCAGCAGCCGCCGACTAGGGGGGGATATAGCCAAAAACATTCAGTACTTC. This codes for CASSRRLGGDIAKNIQYF.

CDR3 residues: CASSLVGEGTIYF. In nucleotides, the CDR3 is TGTGCCAGCAGCTTGGTCGGGGAAGGGACCATATATTTT. The chain uses TRBV5-4 and TRBJ1-3, with unresolved D. V lost 0 bases to trimming and J lost 10 bases, with 11 bases between them. The CDR3 runs to 13 residues. From germline, CDR1 is SGHNT and CDR2 YYREEE (reference sequence). The variable domain in full, completed from reference TRBV5-4 and TRBJ1-3, reads ETGVTQSPTHLIKTRGQQVTLRCSSQSGHNTVSWYQQALGQGPQFIFQYYREEENGRGNFPPRFSGLQFPNYSSELNVNALELDDSALYLCASSLVGEGTIYFGEGSWLTVV.

The CDR3 DNA is TGTGCCAGCAGCTTTATAGGGGGCGCTTCCAATGAGCAGTTCTTC. As protein: CASSFIGGASNEQFF. The rearrangement links TRBV5-4 to TRBJ2-1, with 7 nucleotides matching TRBD1. Germline CDR1 and CDR2: SGHNT and YYREEE (reference sequence). The CDR3 totals 15 residues. The J segment lost 6 bases and the V segment lost 2 bases, leaving 8 bases of the junction unmatched. Using reference TRBV5-4 and TRBJ2-1 for the parts outside the CDR3, the full variable domain is ETGVTQSPTHLIKTRGQQVTLRCSSQSGHNTVSWYQQALGQGPQFIFQYYREEENGRGNFPPRFSGLQFPNYSSELNVNALELDDSALYLCASSFIGGASNEQFFGPGTRLTVL.

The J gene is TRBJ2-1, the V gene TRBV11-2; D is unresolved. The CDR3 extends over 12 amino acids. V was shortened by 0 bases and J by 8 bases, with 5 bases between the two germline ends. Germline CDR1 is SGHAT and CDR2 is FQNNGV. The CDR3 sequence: CASSLDGDEQFF. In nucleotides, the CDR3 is TGTGCCAGCAGCTTAGATGGTGATGAGCAGTTCTTC.

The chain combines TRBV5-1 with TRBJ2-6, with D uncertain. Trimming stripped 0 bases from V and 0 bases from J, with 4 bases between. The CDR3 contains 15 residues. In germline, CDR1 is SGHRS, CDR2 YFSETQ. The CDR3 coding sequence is TGCGCCAGCAGCTTGGCTTTCTCTGGGGCCAACGTCCTGACTTTC. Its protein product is CASSLAFSGANVLTF.

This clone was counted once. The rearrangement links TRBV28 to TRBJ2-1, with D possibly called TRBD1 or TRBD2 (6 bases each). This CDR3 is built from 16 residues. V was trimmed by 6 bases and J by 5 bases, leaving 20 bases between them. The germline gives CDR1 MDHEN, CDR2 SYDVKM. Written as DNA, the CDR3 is TGTGCCAGCAGCCTGCCGGGGGCGGAAAAACACAATGAGCAGTTCTTC. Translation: CASSLPGAEKHNEQFF.

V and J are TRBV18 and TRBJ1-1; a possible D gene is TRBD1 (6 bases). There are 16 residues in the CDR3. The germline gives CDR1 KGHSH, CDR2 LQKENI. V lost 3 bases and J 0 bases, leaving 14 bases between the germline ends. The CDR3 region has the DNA TGTGCCAGCTCACCCCAGACCGGGACAATGAACACTGAAGCTTTCTTT. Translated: CASSPQTGTMNTEAFF.

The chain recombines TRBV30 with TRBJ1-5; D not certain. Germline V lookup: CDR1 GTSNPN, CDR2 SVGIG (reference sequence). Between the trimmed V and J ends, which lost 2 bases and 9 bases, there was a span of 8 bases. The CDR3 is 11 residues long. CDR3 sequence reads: CAWSYFGPQHF. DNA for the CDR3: TGTGCCTGGAGTTATTTCGGGCCCCAGCATTTT.

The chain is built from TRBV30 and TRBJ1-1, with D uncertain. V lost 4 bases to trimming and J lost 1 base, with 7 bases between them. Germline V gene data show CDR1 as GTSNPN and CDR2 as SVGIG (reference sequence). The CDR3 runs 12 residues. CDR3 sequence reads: CAWTPANTEAFF. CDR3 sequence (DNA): TGTGCCTGGACACCGGCGAACACTGAAGCTTTCTTT.

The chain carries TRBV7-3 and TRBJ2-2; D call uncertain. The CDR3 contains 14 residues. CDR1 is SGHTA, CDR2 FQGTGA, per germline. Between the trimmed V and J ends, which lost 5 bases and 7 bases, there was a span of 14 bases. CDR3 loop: CASSPRTADGELFF. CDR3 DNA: TGTGCCAGCAGCCCGCGGACCGCCGACGGGGAGCTGTTTTTT.

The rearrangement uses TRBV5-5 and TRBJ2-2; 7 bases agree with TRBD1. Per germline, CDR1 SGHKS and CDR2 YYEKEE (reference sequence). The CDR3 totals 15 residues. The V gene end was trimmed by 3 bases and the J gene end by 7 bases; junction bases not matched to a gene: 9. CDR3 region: CASSSWGYRGGELFF. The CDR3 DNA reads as TGTGCCAGCAGCTCGTGGGGTTACAGGGGCGGGGAGCTGTTTTTT.

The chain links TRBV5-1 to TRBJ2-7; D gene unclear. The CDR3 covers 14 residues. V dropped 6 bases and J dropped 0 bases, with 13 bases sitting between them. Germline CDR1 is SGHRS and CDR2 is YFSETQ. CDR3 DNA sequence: TGCGCCAGCAAACCCGGACGGAGCTCCTACGAGCAGTACTTC. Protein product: CASKPGRSSYEQYF.

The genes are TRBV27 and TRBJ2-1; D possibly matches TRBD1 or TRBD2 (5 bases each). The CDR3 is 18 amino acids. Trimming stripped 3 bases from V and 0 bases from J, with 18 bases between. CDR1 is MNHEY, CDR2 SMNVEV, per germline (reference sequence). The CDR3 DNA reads TGTGCCAGCAGTTTGCGTTATCCCGGGGCTATCTCCTACAATGAGCAGTTCTTC. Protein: CASSLRYPGAISYNEQFF.

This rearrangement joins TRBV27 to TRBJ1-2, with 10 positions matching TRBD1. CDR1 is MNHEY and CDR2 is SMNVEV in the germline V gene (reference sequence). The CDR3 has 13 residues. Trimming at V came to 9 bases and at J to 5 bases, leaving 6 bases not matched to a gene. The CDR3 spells CASGQGVGYGYTF. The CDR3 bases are TGTGCCAGTGGACAGGGGGTAGGGTATGGCTACACCTTC.